This passage covers 8 T cell receptor beta chains from one sample sequenced in a study of blood T cell repertoires in COVID-19. Profiled with immunoSEQ multiplex PCR; TCRdb holds only in-frame clones, not every one. The table includes over 65,000 clones, about 81% detected once. Sequences were obtained from peripheral blood. These receptors all stem from a human donor in a cohort sampled during active COVID-19.

The chain carries TRBV28 and TRBJ1-5; TRBD1 might be the D (6 bases). The CDR3 is 15 residues long. The V and J ends lost 3 bases and 4 bases respectively, with 13 bases between them. Per germline, CDR1 MDHEN and CDR2 SYDVKM. In nucleotides, the CDR3 is TGTGCCAGCAGTTTTTGGGACCAGGGGAATCAGCCCCAGCATTTT. Translating it yields CASSFWDQGNQPQHF.

The rearrangement joins TRBV5-6 to TRBJ1-5; D might be TRBD1 (5 bases). This CDR3 comprises 15 residues. With 5 bases removed from V and 3 bases from J, the gap between germline ends came to 15 bases. Germline V gives CDR1 SGHDT, CDR2 YYEEEE. The CDR3 region is CASSSREATNQPQHF. The CDR3 nucleotides read TGTGCCAGCAGTTCCAGGGAAGCTACCAATCAGCCCCAGCATTTT.

This clone has only a few counts. This chain joins TRBV5-1 and TRBJ2-7; D possibly corresponds to TRBD1 (5 bases). The CDR3 runs 14 residues. Trimming removed 3 bases at V and 3 bases at J, with 13 bases between. Germline V gives CDR1 SGHRS, CDR2 YFSETQ. CDR3 nucleotide sequence: TGCGCCAGCAGCTCCCAGGGTGGGGACTACGAGCAGTACTTC. Translation gives CASSSQGGDYEQYF.

The chain couples TRBV10-2 to TRBJ2-1; 10 bases map to TRBD1. CDR1 WSHSY and CDR2 SAAADI come from the germline V gene. The CDR3 runs to 14 residues. The chain's CDR3 is CSSSRDRGYNEQFF. The CDR3 nucleotides are TGCTCTTCGTCGCGGGACAGGGGATACAATGAGCAGTTCTTC.

V is TRBV7-9 and J is TRBJ2-1; 9 bases are a match to TRBD1. The length of the CDR3 is 16 residues. Germline CDR1 SEHNR, CDR2 FQNEAQ (reference sequence). Unmatched junction bases numbered 6, after V lost 4 bases and J lost 2 bases. Written as DNA, the CDR3 is TGTGCCAGCAGCTCCCGACAGGGGGTCCCCTACAATGAGCAGTTCTTC. Amino acids: CASSSRQGVPYNEQFF.

The genes are TRBV11-2 and TRBJ1-1; D is perhaps TRBD1 (5 bases). Trimming stripped 3 bases from V and 1 base from J, with 6 bases between. The CDR3 consists of 13 residues. Germline-derived CDR1 and CDR2 are SGHAT and FQNNGV. The CDR3 sequence: CASSFTGNTEAFF. CDR3 sequence (DNA): TGTGCCAGCAGCTTTACAGGGAACACTGAAGCTTTCTTT.

This rearrangement joins TRBV28 to TRBJ1-3, with D possibly being TRBD1 (5 bases). Germline V gene lookup returns CDR1 MDHEN and CDR2 SYDVKM. This CDR3 region has 15 residues. V lost 6 bases, J lost 0 bases, and 12 bases lay in between. CDR3 sequence (DNA): TGTGCCAGCAGGCCAGGGCCTAGCTCTGGAAACACCATATATTTT. Its translation: CASRPGPSSGNTIYF.

This chain uses TRBV27 with TRBJ2-5, with 11 bases fitting TRBD2. Per germline, CDR1 MNHEY and CDR2 SMNVEV (reference sequence). V gave up 8 bases and J gave up 1 base; unmatched junction bases: 3. CDR3 size: 14 residues. CDR3 nucleotides: TGTGCCAGCTCGGGACTAGCGGCCCAAGAGACCCAGTACTTC. The encoded protein is CASSGLAAQETQYF.